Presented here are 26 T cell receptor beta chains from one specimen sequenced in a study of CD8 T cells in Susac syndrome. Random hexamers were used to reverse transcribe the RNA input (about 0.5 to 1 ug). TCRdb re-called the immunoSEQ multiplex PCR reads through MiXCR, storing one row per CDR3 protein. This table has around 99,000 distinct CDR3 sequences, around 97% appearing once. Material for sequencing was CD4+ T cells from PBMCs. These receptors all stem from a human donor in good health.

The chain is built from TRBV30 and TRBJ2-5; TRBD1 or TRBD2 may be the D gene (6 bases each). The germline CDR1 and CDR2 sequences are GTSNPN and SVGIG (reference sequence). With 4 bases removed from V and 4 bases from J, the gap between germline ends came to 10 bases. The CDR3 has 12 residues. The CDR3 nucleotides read TGTGCCTGGACAGGAGGGGGAGAGACCCAGTACTTC. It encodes CAWTGGGETQYF.

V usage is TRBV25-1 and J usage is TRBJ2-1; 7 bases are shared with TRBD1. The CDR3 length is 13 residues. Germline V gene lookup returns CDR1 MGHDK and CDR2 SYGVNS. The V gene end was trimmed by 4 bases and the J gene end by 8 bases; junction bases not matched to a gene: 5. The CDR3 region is CASSVRGRDEQFF. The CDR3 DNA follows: TGTGCCAGCAGTGTGAGGGGGCGGGATGAGCAGTTCTTC. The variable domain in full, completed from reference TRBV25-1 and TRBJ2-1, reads EADIYQTPRYLVIGTGKKITLECSQTMGHDKMYWYQQDPGMELHLIHYSYGVNSTEKGDLSSESTVSRIRTEHFPLTLESARPSHTSQYLCASSVRGRDEQFFGPGTRLTVL.

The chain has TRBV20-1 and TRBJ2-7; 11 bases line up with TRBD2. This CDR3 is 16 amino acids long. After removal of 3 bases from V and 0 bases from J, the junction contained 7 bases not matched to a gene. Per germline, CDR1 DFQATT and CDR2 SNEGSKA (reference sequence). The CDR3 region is CSASPRLAGNSYEQYF. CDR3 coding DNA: TGCAGTGCTAGCCCCCGACTAGCGGGGAACTCCTACGAGCAGTACTTC.

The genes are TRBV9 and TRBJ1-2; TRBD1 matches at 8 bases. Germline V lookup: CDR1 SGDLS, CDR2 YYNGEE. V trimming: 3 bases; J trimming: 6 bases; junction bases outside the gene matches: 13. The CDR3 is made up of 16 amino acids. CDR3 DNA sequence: TGTGCCAGCAGCGCCCACAGGACAGGGATTGGCGATGGCTACACCTTC. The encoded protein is CASSAHRTGIGDGYTF.

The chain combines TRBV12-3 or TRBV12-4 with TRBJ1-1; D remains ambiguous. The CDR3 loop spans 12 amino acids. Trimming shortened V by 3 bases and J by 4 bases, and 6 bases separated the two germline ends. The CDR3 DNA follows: TGTGCCAGCAGTTTCACTGGCACTGAAGCTTTCTTT. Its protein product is CASSFTGTEAFF.

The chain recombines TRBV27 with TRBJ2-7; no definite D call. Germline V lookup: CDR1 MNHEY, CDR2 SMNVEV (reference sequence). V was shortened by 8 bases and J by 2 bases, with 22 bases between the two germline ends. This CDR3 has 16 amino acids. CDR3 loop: CASVELRVGGAYEQYF. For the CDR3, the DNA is TGTGCCAGCGTGGAACTCCGAGTGGGCGGCGCCTACGAGCAGTACTTC.

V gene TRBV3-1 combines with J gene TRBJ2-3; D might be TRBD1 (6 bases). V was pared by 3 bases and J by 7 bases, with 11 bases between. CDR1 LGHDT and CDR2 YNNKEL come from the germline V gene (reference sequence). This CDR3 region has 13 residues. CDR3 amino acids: CASSQIQGHTQYF. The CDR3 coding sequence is TGTGCCAGCAGCCAGATACAGGGCCATACGCAGTATTTT.

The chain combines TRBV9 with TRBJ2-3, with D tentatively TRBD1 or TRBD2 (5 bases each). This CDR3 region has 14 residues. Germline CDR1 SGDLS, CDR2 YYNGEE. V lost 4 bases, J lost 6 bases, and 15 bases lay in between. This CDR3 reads CASSLGTVGDTQYF. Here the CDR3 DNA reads TGTGCCAGCAGCCTTGGGACGGTGGGGGATACGCAGTATTTT.

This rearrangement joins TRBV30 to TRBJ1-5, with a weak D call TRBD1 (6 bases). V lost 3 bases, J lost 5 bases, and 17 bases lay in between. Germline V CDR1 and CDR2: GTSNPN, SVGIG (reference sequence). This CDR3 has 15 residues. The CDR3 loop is CAWSPPGGSYQPQHF. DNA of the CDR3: TGTGCCTGGAGCCCTCCGGGGGGCAGTTATCAGCCCCAGCATTTT.

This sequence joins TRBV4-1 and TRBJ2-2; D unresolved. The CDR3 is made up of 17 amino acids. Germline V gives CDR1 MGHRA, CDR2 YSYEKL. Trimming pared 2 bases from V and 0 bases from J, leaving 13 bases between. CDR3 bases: TGCGCCAGCAGCCAAAACGGGTTGCGCCCGAACACCGGGGAGCTGTTTTTT. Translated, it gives CASSQNGLRPNTGELFF.

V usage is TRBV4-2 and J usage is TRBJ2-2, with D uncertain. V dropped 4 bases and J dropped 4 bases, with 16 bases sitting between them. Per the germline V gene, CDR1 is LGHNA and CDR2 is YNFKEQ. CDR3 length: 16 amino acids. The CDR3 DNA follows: TGTGCCAGCAGCCGCAGTACTGGGGTATTCACCGGGGAGCTGTTTTTT. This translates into CASSRSTGVFTGELFF.

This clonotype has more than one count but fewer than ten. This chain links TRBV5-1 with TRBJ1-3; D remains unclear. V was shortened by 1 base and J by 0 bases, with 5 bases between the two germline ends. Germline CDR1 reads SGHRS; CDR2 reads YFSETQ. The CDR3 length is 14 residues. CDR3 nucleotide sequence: TGCGCCAGCAGCTTGCCCAGCTCTGGAAACACCATATATTTT. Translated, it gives CASSLPSSGNTIYF.

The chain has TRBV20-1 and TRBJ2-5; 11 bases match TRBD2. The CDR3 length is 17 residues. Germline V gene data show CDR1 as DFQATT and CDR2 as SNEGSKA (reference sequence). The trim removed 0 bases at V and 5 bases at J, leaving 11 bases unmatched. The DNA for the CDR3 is TGCAGTGCTAGAGATTTGGGCCTAGCGGGGGGTCGGGAGACCCAGTACTTC. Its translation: CSARDLGLAGGRETQYF.

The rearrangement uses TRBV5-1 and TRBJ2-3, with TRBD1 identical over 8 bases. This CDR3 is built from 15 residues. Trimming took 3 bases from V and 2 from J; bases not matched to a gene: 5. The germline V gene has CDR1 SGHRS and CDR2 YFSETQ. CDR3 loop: CASSYQGAYTDTQYF. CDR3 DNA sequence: TGCGCCAGCAGCTACCAGGGGGCATACACAGATACGCAGTATTTT.

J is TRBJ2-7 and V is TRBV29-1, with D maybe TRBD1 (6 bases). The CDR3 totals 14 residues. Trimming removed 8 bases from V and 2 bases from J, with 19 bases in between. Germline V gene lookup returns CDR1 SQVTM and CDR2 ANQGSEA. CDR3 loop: CSPNGGRATYEQYF. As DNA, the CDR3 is TGCAGCCCTAATGGGGGCAGGGCCACCTACGAGCAGTACTTC.

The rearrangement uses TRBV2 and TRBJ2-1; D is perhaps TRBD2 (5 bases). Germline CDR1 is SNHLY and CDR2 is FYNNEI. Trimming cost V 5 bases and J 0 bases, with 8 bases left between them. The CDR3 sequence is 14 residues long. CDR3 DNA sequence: TGTGCCAGCAGTCTAGCCGTCTCCTACAATGAGCAGTTCTTC. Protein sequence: CASSLAVSYNEQFF.

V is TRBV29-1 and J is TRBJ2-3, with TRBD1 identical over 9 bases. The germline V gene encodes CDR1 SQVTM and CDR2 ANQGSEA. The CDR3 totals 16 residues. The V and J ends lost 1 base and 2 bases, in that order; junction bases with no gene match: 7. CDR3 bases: TGCAGCGTTGAAGCCCTGGGGACAGGGTTCACAGATACGCAGTATTTT. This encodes CSVEALGTGFTDTQYF.

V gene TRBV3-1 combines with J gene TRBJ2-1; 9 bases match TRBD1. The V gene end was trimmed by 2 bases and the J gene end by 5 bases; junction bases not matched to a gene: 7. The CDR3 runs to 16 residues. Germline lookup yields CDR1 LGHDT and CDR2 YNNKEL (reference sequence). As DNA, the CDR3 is TGTGCCAGCAGCCAACTCTCCGGGACAGGGAACAATGAGCAGTTCTTC. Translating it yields CASSQLSGTGNNEQFF.

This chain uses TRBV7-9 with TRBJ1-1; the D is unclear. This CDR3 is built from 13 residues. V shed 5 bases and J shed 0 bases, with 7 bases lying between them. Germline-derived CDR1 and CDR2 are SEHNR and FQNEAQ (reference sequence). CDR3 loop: CASSENMNTEAFF. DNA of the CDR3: TGTGCCAGCAGCGAGAACATGAACACTGAAGCTTTCTTT.

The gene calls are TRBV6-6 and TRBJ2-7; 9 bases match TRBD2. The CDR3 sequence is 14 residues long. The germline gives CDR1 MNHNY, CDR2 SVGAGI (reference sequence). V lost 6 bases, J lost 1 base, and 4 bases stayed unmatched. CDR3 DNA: TGTGCCAGCAGGACTAGCGGACAGTCCTACGAGCAGTACTTC. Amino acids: CASRTSGQSYEQYF.

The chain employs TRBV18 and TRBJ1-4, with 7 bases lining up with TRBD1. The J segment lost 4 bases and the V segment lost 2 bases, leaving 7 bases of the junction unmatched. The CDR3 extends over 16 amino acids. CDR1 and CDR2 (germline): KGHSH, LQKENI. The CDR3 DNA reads TGTGCCAGCTCACCAAGAGGGGGACAGCTTAATGAAAAACTGTTTTTT. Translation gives CASSPRGGQLNEKLFF.

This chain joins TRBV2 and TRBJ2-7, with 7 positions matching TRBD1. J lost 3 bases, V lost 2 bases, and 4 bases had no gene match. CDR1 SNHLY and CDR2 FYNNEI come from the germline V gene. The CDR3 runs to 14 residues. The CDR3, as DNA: TGTGCCAGCAGTGAAACCCGACAGGGCTACGAGCAGTACTTC. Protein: CASSETRQGYEQYF.

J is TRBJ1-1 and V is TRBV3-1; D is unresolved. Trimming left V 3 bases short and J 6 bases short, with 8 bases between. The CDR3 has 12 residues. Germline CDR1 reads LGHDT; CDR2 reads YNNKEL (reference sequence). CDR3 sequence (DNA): TGTGCCAGCAGCCAGGGTAGTGCTGAAGCTTTCTTT. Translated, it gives CASSQGSAEAFF.

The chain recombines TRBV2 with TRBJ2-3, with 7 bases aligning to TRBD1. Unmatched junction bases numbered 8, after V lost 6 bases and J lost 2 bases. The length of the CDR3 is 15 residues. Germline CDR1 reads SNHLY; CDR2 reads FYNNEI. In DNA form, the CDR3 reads TGTGCCAGCAGCGCGACAGGGCCATTCACAGATACGCAGTATTTT. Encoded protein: CASSATGPFTDTQYF.

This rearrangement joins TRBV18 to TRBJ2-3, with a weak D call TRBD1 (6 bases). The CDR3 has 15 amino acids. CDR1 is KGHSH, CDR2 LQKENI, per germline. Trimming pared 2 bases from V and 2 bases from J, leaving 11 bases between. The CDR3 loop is CASSPERGTTDTQYF. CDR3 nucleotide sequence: TGTGCCAGCTCACCAGAAAGGGGGACCACAGATACGCAGTATTTT.

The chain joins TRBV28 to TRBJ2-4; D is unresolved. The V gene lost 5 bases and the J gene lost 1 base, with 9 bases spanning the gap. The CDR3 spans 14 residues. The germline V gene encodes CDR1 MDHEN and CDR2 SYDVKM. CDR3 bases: TGTGCCAGCAGTCCCCCCGCGGCCAAAAACATTCAGTACTTC. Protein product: CASSPPAAKNIQYF.